The next 27 T cell receptor beta chains were all read from a single sample in a study of OX40 agonist ivuxolimab in advanced cancers. Libraries were prepared by immunoSEQ multiplex PCR; TCRdb keeps only in-frame clonotypes and omits some of them. The table shows 75,000 to 80,000 clones, with about 83% occurring only once. The specimen was CD4+ or CD8+ T cells sorted from blood, collected in a trial of the OX40 agonist ivuxolimab. These TCRs come from an adult with an advanced solid tumor such as melanoma, head and neck, liver or kidney cancer.

The genes are TRBV7-2 and TRBJ1-6, with D maybe TRBD1 (5 bases). Germline CDR1 reads SGHTA; CDR2 reads FQGNSA. This CDR3 is built from 14 residues. Trimming removed 5 bases from V and 3 bases from J, with 8 bases in between. CDR3 loop: CASSPQGYNSPLHF. In nucleotides, the CDR3 is TGTGCCAGCAGCCCGCAGGGCTATAATTCACCCCTCCACTTT.

The chain couples TRBV25-1 to TRBJ2-3; perhaps TRBD2 as D (6 bases). Germline V CDR1 and CDR2: MGHDK, SYGVNS. The CDR3 loop spans 13 amino acids. V was trimmed by 5 bases and J by 4 bases, leaving 10 bases between them. Here the CDR3 reads CASSLREADTQYF. The CDR3 DNA reads as TGTGCCAGCAGTCTAAGGGAGGCAGATACGCAGTATTTT. Filled out from reference TRBV25-1 and TRBJ2-3, the complete variable domain reads EADIYQTPRYLVIGTGKKITLECSQTMGHDKMYWYQQDPGMELHLIHYSYGVNSTEKGDLSSESTVSRIRTEHFPLTLESARPSHTSQYLCASSLREADTQYFGPGTRLTVL.

The chain combines TRBV18 with TRBJ2-7, with 9 positions matching TRBD1. The J segment lost 6 bases and the V segment lost 2 bases, leaving 11 bases of the junction unmatched. The CDR3 runs to 16 residues. Germline V gene lookup returns CDR1 KGHSH and CDR2 LQKENI. DNA for the CDR3: TGTGCCAGCTCACCATTGCCGACAGGGGGAACGGGCGAGCAGTACTTC. This sequence encodes CASSPLPTGGTGEQYF.

This clone has just a few counts. The genes are TRBV7-2 and TRBJ1-5, with 7 bases that match TRBD1. The CDR3 covers 12 residues. Germline values: CDR1 SGHTA, CDR2 FQGNSA. V dropped 5 bases and J dropped 9; count of bases not matched to a gene: 4. Here the CDR3 DNA reads TGTGCCAGCAGCAACCAGGGGGGGCCCCAGCATTTT. The encoded protein is CASSNQGGPQHF.

The chain has TRBV5-4 and TRBJ2-3; D is undetermined. Germline CDR1 and CDR2: SGHNT and YYREEE (reference sequence). The CDR3 consists of 14 residues. Trimming shortened V by 4 bases and J by 4 bases, and 13 bases separated the two germline ends. DNA of the CDR3: TGTGCCAGCAGCCCCGTCCCCCGCTCAGATACGCAGTATTTT. Its protein product is CASSPVPRSDTQYF.

The J gene is TRBJ2-7, the V gene TRBV5-1; 9 nucleotides match TRBD2. This CDR3 spans 18 amino acids. Trimming removed 2 bases from V and 2 bases from J; junction bases left unmatched: 14. In germline, CDR1 is SGHRS, CDR2 YFSETQ. The CDR3 here is CASSLGLRVLAGPYEQYF. Written as DNA, the CDR3 is TGCGCCAGCAGCTTAGGACTTCGGGTTCTAGCGGGACCCTACGAGCAGTACTTC.

The J gene is TRBJ1-2, the V gene TRBV18; 8 nucleotides agree with TRBD1. This CDR3 has 16 amino acids. Germline-derived CDR1 and CDR2 are KGHSH and LQKENI. Germline trimming cut 0 bases from V and 7 bases from J; bases unmatched to any gene: 10. The CDR3 nucleotides are TGTGCCAGCTCACCACCGAGCTCAGGGGGCGCGGTTGGCTACACCTTC. Its translation: CASSPPSSGGAVGYTF.

This chain joins TRBV5-4 and TRBJ2-3, with a tentative D call TRBD2 (5 bases). In germline, CDR1 is SGHNT, CDR2 YYREEE (reference sequence). This CDR3 has 15 amino acids. Trimming stripped 0 bases from V and 2 bases from J, with 10 bases between. CDR3 in amino acids: CASSLARGHTDTQYF. The CDR3 DNA reads as TGTGCCAGCAGCTTGGCCCGGGGTCACACAGATACGCAGTATTTT.

The sample holds a few counts of this clone. This chain uses TRBV28 with TRBJ2-3; D is uncertain. Trimming removed 6 bases at V and 3 bases at J, with 13 bases between. This CDR3 contains 14 residues. Germline V gene data show CDR1 as MDHEN and CDR2 as SYDVKM. DNA for the CDR3: TGTGCCAGCAGCTATTCATCAAGGACAGATACGCAGTATTTT. Protein: CASSYSSRTDTQYF. Complete variable domain (other parts from reference TRBV28 and TRBJ2-3): DVKVTQSSRYLVKRTGEKVFLECVQDMDHENMFWYRQDPGLGLRLIYFSYDVKMKEKGDIPEGYSVSREKKERFSLILESASTNQTSMYLCASSYSSRTDTQYFGPGTRLTVL.

The chain carries TRBV15 and TRBJ2-1; D uncertain. V shed 0 bases and J shed 8 bases, with 11 bases lying between them. The CDR3 contains 14 residues. Per the germline V gene, CDR1 is LNHNV and CDR2 is YYDKDF (reference sequence). CDR3 DNA: TGTGCCACCAGCAGAGATCCCGTTTCCGATGAGCAGTTCTTC. This gives the protein CATSRDPVSDEQFF.

The chain employs TRBV28 and TRBJ1-1; maybe TRBD1 (5 bases). Trimming shortened V by 3 bases and J by 5 bases, and 16 bases separated the two germline ends. The CDR3 runs 15 residues. CDR1 and CDR2 (germline): MDHEN, SYDVKM. CDR3 coding DNA: TGTGCCAGCAGTTTCAGGAGTGGGGCAGGAACTGAAGCTTTCTTT. Translating gives CASSFRSGAGTEAFF.

The chain links TRBV4-2 to TRBJ2-5; the match to TRBD2 covers 9 bases. This CDR3 region has 19 residues. Germline values: CDR1 LGHNA, CDR2 YNFKEQ. After removal of 0 bases from V and 1 base from J, the junction contained 12 bases not matched to a gene. In nucleotides, the CDR3 is TGTGCCAGCAGCCAAGAGCCAGCTGGGGGAGCGGGGGGCCAAGAGACCCAGTACTTC. It is translated as CASSQEPAGGAGGQETQYF.

This chain links TRBV21-1 with TRBJ2-7; TRBD1 is the table's D call and was not checked against the DNA. TRBV21-1 is marked as a pseudogene. The CDR3 runs 15 residues. The CDR3 region has the DNA TGTGCCAGCAGCAAACACCCGATCACATCATACGAGCAGTACTTC. Its translation: CASSKHPITSYEQYF.

The CDR3 is CASSLPRANEKLFF. The CDR3 DNA reads as TGTGCCAGCAGTTTGCCGAGAGCTAATGAAAAACTGTTTTTT. The chain is built from TRBV28 and TRBJ1-4; D is undetermined. Germline values: CDR1 MDHEN, CDR2 SYDVKM. The CDR3 is 14 amino acids. V lost 3 bases and J lost 3, with 8 bases in between. The full variable domain, its missing parts supplied by reference TRBV28 and TRBJ1-4, is DVKVTQSSRYLVKRTGEKVFLECVQDMDHENMFWYRQDPGLGLRLIYFSYDVKMKEKGDIPEGYSVSREKKERFSLILESASTNQTSMYLCASSLPRANEKLFFGSGTQLSVL.

This clone has more than one count but fewer than ten. This chain uses TRBV5-6 with TRBJ1-6; D is perhaps TRBD1 (5 bases). The CDR3 is 15 amino acids. The V end was cut by 2 bases, the J end by 7 bases, with 13 bases between. Germline V gene lookup returns CDR1 SGHDT and CDR2 YYEEEE. CDR3 coding DNA: TGTGCCAGCAGCTTTATGGGCAGGGAAAATTCACCCCTCCACTTT. Translating it yields CASSFMGRENSPLHF.

The J gene is TRBJ2-7, the V gene TRBV28, with TRBD1 matching over 7 bases. Germline V gives CDR1 MDHEN, CDR2 SYDVKM. V gave up 6 bases and J gave up 0 bases; unmatched junction bases: 14. The CDR3 is 17 amino acids. As DNA, the CDR3 is TGTGCCAGCAGCCCTACGTTGGGGGACAGTTCCTCCTACGAGCAGTACTTC. Protein product: CASSPTLGDSSSYEQYF. Variable domain in full (rest from reference TRBV28 and TRBJ2-7): DVKVTQSSRYLVKRTGEKVFLECVQDMDHENMFWYRQDPGLGLRLIYFSYDVKMKEKGDIPEGYSVSREKKERFSLILESASTNQTSMYLCASSPTLGDSSSYEQYFGPGTRLTVT.

The chain has TRBV7-8 and TRBJ2-7; perhaps TRBD2 as D (6 bases). The V end was cut by 6 bases, the J end by 3 bases, with 15 bases between. Germline loops: CDR1 SGHVS, CDR2 FQNEAQ. The CDR3 has 14 amino acids. CDR3 loop: CASSQMPGLYEQYF. CDR3 in DNA: TGTGCCAGCAGTCAAATGCCGGGACTCTACGAGCAGTACTTC.

The CDR3 is CASSSGTGVLAFF. DNA for the CDR3: TGTGCCAGCAGCAGCGGGACAGGGGTATTAGCTTTCTTT. The V and J genes are TRBV7-9 and TRBJ1-1; TRBD1 aligns across 10 bases. The CDR3 length is 13 residues. The ends lost 5 bases at V and 10 bases at J; junction bases unmatched: 7. Germline CDR1 is SEHNR and CDR2 is FQNEAQ (reference sequence).

The genes are TRBV5-4 and TRBJ1-1, with 7 bases identical to TRBD1. CDR1 is SGHNT, CDR2 YYREEE, per germline (reference sequence). With 4 bases clipped from V and 2 bases from J, the junction kept 2 bases outside the gene matches. The CDR3 is made up of 13 amino acids. CDR3 sequence reads: CASSRDRNTEAFF. DNA of the CDR3: TGTGCCAGCAGCCGGGACAGAAACACTGAAGCTTTCTTT.

This clone was observed once. The chain couples TRBV6-5 to TRBJ1-1; the D gene is possibly TRBD1 (6 bases). V lost 6 bases and J 3 bases, leaving 11 bases between the germline ends. The CDR3 contains 13 residues. The V gene's germline CDR1 is MNHEY and CDR2 SVGAGI. The CDR3 reads CASSLQGDTEAFF. DNA of the CDR3: TGTGCCAGCAGCCTACAGGGTGACACTGAAGCTTTCTTT.

The V gene is TRBV9, the J gene TRBJ2-1; 9 nucleotides match TRBD2. V lost 3 bases to trimming and J lost 4 bases; unmatched junction nucleotides: 11. CDR3 length: 17 residues. Germline V gene lookup returns CDR1 SGDLS and CDR2 YYNGEE. The CDR3 sequence is CASSAPRISGRYNEQFF. CDR3 DNA: TGTGCCAGCAGCGCCCCCCGAATCAGCGGGAGGTACAATGAGCAGTTCTTC.

The chain carries TRBV6-1 and TRBJ2-1; TRBD2 is a possible D gene (5 bases). V dropped 2 bases and J dropped 4 bases, with 15 bases sitting between them. Germline CDR1 reads MNHNS; CDR2 reads SASEGT. The CDR3 loop spans 16 amino acids. This chain's CDR3 is CASSESSSARYNEQFF. The CDR3 nucleotides read TGTGCCAGCAGTGAAAGTAGTAGCGCCCGTTACAATGAGCAGTTCTTC.

Remarks on this clone: This sample also contains other DNA sequences that code for the same CDR3. This chain's CDR3 is CSASREDEQFF. The DNA of the CDR3 is TGCAGTGCTAGTAGGGAGGATGAGCAGTTCTTC. The chain carries TRBV20-1 and TRBJ2-1, with a tentative D call TRBD2 (6 bases). Germline loops: CDR1 DFQATT, CDR2 SNEGSKA (reference sequence). This CDR3 has 11 residues. V lost 3 bases, J lost 8 bases, and 8 bases lay in between.

The V and J genes are TRBV6-1 and TRBJ1-1; 7 bases are shared with TRBD1. V shed 7 bases, J shed 1 base, and the junction held 6 bases outside the gene matches. CDR3 length: 14 residues. The germline V gene has CDR1 MNHNS and CDR2 SASEGT. DNA of the CDR3: TGTGCCAGCACCGAGGGGGCGTCGAACACTGAAGCTTTCTTT. Translated: CASTEGASNTEAFF.

The chain joins TRBV7-2 to TRBJ1-2; D is ambiguous. Germline CDR1 reads SGHTA; CDR2 reads FQGNSA. The V and J ends lost 5 bases and 8 bases respectively, with 18 bases between them. CDR3 size: 14 residues. Here the CDR3 reads CASSPTRSAGGYTF. The CDR3 nucleotides read TGTGCCAGCAGCCCAACCCGCTCGGCTGGAGGCTACACCTTC. The full variable domain, completed using reference TRBV7-2 and TRBJ1-2, is GAGVSQSPSNKVTEKGKDVELRCDPISGHTALYWYRQSLGQGLEFLIYFQGNSAPDKSGLPSDRFSAERTGGSVSTLTIQRTQQEDSAVYLCASSPTRSAGGYTFGSGTRLTVV.

The V gene is TRBV6-5, the J gene TRBJ2-7, with 10 nucleotides matching TRBD2. Trimming cost V 4 bases and J 1 base; bases outside gene matches: 4. CDR3 length: 15 residues. Germline V gene data show CDR1 as MNHEY and CDR2 as SVGAGI. This CDR3 reads CASSSLAGGSYEQYF. CDR3 nucleotide sequence: TGTGCCAGCAGTTCTTTAGCGGGAGGTTCCTACGAGCAGTACTTC.

The chain is built from TRBV2 and TRBJ2-3; D not certain. The CDR3 consists of 13 residues. The germline gives CDR1 SNHLY, CDR2 FYNNEI. V lost 7 bases to trimming and J lost 0 bases, with 8 bases between them. The CDR3 bases are TGTGCCAGCAAAGAGTACAGCACAGATACGCAGTATTTT. Its protein product is CASKEYSTDTQYF.